This T cell receptor (beta chain) was found in a study of Graves' ophthalmopathy and Graves' hyperthyroidism. Turning to the study itself: Peripheral blood was gathered at first diagnosis, ahead of any treatment whatsoever. Overall study results and limits: Built on 13 signatures, a model told ophthalmopathy apart from stable hyperthyroidism with about 85% sensitivity and over 80% specificity.

Germline CDR1 and CDR2: LNHNV and YYDKDF (reference sequence). Losses at the gene ends were 3 bases for V and 7 bases for J; bases not matched to a gene: 9. This CDR3 has 15 amino acids. Diagnosis was based on clinical symptoms, serum thyroxine, TRAb, thyroid ultrasound and orbital computed tomography. Amplified TCR beta CDR3 regions were obtained using RNA transcripts as template. First-round RT-PCR employed HTBI primers, with a second-round multiplex PCR after it. TCRdb itself ran the multiplex PCR reads through MiXCR, one entry per CDR3 protein. The table includes almost 750,000 distinct CDR3 sequences, about 44% detected once. Comments on this clonotype: Its specificity is unknown.

The receptor was isolated from an adult man with Graves' ophthalmopathy. The sequencing sample was made of peripheral blood. The rearrangement uses TRBV15 and TRBJ2-1; 7 nucleotides match TRBD2. The CDR3 region has the DNA TGTGCCACCAGCAGGGTAACGGGAGGTCTGAATGAGCAGTTCTTC. Amino acid sequence: CATSRVTGGLNEQFF.